This T cell receptor (beta chain) was sequenced in a study of PD-1 blockade in classical Hodgkin lymphoma. As for time point: cycle 4 day 1 (C4D1), after five to seven weeks of nivolumab. Every single patient, without exception, relapsed after autologous stem cell transplantation, and brentuximab vedotin exposure varied. The best responses consisted of complete response, partial response or progressive disease. The data were produced by immunoSEQ multiplex PCR, yet TCRdb's version contains in-frame clones alone and is incomplete. The sample comprises over 60,000 clones, more than 80% of which are singletons, and more than 7.5% rests with the top ten. The length of the CDR3 is 17 residues. Germline loops: CDR1 SNHLY, CDR2 FYNNEI. The V and J ends lost 4 bases and 5 bases respectively, with 20 bases between them.

This specimen consisted of peripheral blood mononuclear cells (PBMCs), obtained before the fourth cycle of nivolumab. The clonotype was recovered from a human donor with classical Hodgkin lymphoma. The chain carries TRBV2 and TRBJ2-2; D assignment may be TRBD1 or TRBD2 (5 bases each). CDR3 nucleotide sequence: TGTGCCAGCAGTGGTGTCGGTGTGAGGGGCAGGACCGGGGAGCTGTTTTTT. It is translated as CASSGVGVRGRTGELFF.